These 24 T cell receptor beta chains were all obtained from the same sample, sequenced in a study of shared clonotypes between healthy human individuals. The method was immunoSEQ multiplex PCR; TCRdb's version includes in-frame clones alone and lacks a portion of them. Among some 2,100,000 clones listed, approximately 94% were seen once. Terminally differentiated effector memory CD45RA+ cells were excluded from the naive CD8 cells, which were CD45RO-negative and positively selected for CCR7. Input material: naive CD8+ T cells from PBMCs. These receptors were obtained from a man younger than 35 in good health. Some clones in this sample may be carry-over from other donors' samples.

This sequence joins TRBV27 and TRBJ2-1; 9 bases are a match to TRBD1. The CDR3 totals 16 residues. The trim removed 6 bases at V and 4 bases at J, leaving 10 bases unmatched. Germline V gives CDR1 MNHEY, CDR2 SMNVEV (reference sequence). Here the CDR3 DNA reads TGTGCCAGCAGCCGTCCATGGACAGGGGAGTACAATGAGCAGTTCTTC. This gives the protein CASSRPWTGEYNEQFF.

This clone was detected only once. The chain uses TRBV10-3 and TRBJ1-3, with D unclear. Germline V gene sequence: CDR1 ENHRY, CDR2 SYGVKD. With 6 bases removed from V and 8 bases from J, the gap between germline ends came to 8 bases. The CDR3 is 11 amino acids. For the CDR3, the DNA is TGTGCCATCAGACTCGGTTACACCATATATTTT. It is translated as CAIRLGYTIYF.

V and J are TRBV7-9 and TRBJ1-4; TRBD1 might be the D (5 bases). The CDR3 has 13 amino acids. Germline V gene sequence: CDR1 SEHNR, CDR2 FQNEAQ (reference sequence). The ends were cut back, 1 base at V and 10 bases at J, with 10 bases in the middle. The chain's CDR3 is CASSLDRSAKLFF. The CDR3 nucleotides are TGTGCCAGCAGCTTAGACAGGTCCGCAAAACTGTTTTTT.

The rearrangement joins TRBV4-3 to TRBJ2-3; D remains unclear. The CDR3 covers 17 residues. Germline lookup yields CDR1 LGHNA and CDR2 YSLEER. Trimming shortened V by 0 bases and J by 0 bases, and 13 bases separated the two germline ends. CDR3 in amino acids: CASSQEVRASSTDTQYF. The CDR3 DNA follows: TGCGCCAGCAGCCAAGAGGTACGGGCCTCTAGCACAGATACGCAGTATTTT.

V and J are TRBV19 and TRBJ1-1; possibly TRBD1 for D (5 bases). This CDR3 is built from 15 residues. Germline-derived CDR1 and CDR2 are LNHDA and SQIVND (reference sequence). Trimming removed 6 bases at V and 2 bases at J, with 16 bases between. Written as DNA, the CDR3 is TGTGCCAGTAGCCCGCCAGGGTTAGTAAACACTGAAGCTTTCTTT. Amino acids: CASSPPGLVNTEAFF.

The chain employs TRBV7-3 and TRBJ2-7, with 8 bases aligning to TRBD2. In germline, CDR1 is SGHTA, CDR2 FQGTGA. CDR3 length equals 13 residues. V lost 4 bases to trimming and J lost 4 bases; unmatched junction nucleotides: 3. The CDR3, as DNA: TGTGCCAGCAGCTCCGAGCGGGGGTACGAGCAGTACTTC. Protein: CASSSERGYEQYF.

The J gene is TRBJ1-3, the V gene TRBV4-2; D gene uncertain. V was shortened by 4 bases and J by 4 bases, with 2 bases between the two germline ends. The CDR3 sequence is 11 residues long. Looked up from germline, CDR1 is LGHNA and CDR2 is YNFKEQ. The CDR3 loop reads CASSPGNTIYF. In nucleotides, the CDR3 is TGTGCCAGCAGCCCCGGAAACACCATATATTTT.

There are a few counts of this clone. The chain links TRBV5-6 to TRBJ1-1, with TRBD1 matching over 7 bases. Germline trimming cut 0 bases from V and 9 bases from J; bases unmatched to any gene: 8. CDR3 length: 14 residues. Per germline, CDR1 SGHDT and CDR2 YYEEEE. The CDR3 here is CASSLGADRVQAFF. As DNA, the CDR3 is TGTGCCAGCAGCTTGGGGGCCGACAGGGTGCAAGCTTTCTTT. Drawing the rest from reference TRBV5-6 and TRBJ1-1, the complete variable domain is DAGVTQSPTHLIKTRGQQVTLRCSPKSGHDTVSWYQQALGQGPQFIFQYYEEEERQRGNFPDRFSGHQFPNYSSELNVNALLLGDSALYLCASSLGADRVQAFFGQGTRLTVV.

Only a few counts were recorded for this clone. V gene TRBV14 combines with J gene TRBJ1-2; 8 bases fit TRBD1. Germline V CDR1 and CDR2: SGHDN, FVKESK. The CDR3 runs to 15 residues. The V segment lost 1 base and the J segment 7 bases; nucleotides outside the gene matches: 8. This CDR3 reads CASSQVGTGQSGYTF. The CDR3 nucleotides are TGTGCCAGCAGCCAAGTAGGGACAGGTCAGAGTGGCTACACCTTC.

This chain joins TRBV4-3 and TRBJ1-5, with no clear D. The CDR3 runs to 15 residues. Germline CDR1 reads LGHNA; CDR2 reads YSLEER. V was pared by 0 bases and J by 4 bases, with 10 bases between. The CDR3 region is CASSQDLAANQPQHF. The CDR3 DNA sequence: TGCGCCAGCAGCCAAGATTTAGCAGCAAATCAGCCCCAGCATTTT.

This clone showed up just a few times. V is TRBV9 and J is TRBJ1-1; no definite D call. V gave up 4 bases and J gave up 1 base, with 11 bases separating them. The CDR3 is 14 amino acids. The germline V gene has CDR1 SGDLS and CDR2 YYNGEE. CDR3 region: CASSSEIGNTEAFF. The CDR3 DNA follows: TGTGCCAGCAGCTCAGAAATTGGGAACACTGAAGCTTTCTTT.

This chain's CDR3 is CASSRLEGLSNYGYTF. In DNA, the CDR3 is TGCGCCAGCAGCCGCTTAGAGGGACTTTCTAACTATGGCTACACCTTC. The V and J genes are TRBV4-1 and TRBJ1-2, with a possible D match to TRBD1 (5 bases). The CDR3 length is 16 residues. Germline lookup yields CDR1 MGHRA and CDR2 YSYEKL. Trimming stripped 4 bases from V and 0 bases from J, with 15 bases between.

The chain employs TRBV7-9 and TRBJ2-1; 9 bases align to TRBD2. Germline CDR1 is SEHNR and CDR2 is FQNEAQ (reference sequence). This CDR3 comprises 12 residues. V shed 7 bases, J shed 14 bases, and the junction held 9 bases outside the gene matches. The CDR3 reads CASTHLAGGEFF. CDR3 DNA: TGTGCCAGCACCCATCTCGCGGGGGGGGAGTTCTTC.

This sequence joins TRBV7-9 and TRBJ2-7; 7 bases map to TRBD2. This CDR3 comprises 16 residues. The V gene end was trimmed by 2 bases and the J gene end by 1 base; junction bases not matched to a gene: 8. Germline V lookup: CDR1 SEHNR, CDR2 FQNEAQ (reference sequence). The DNA of the CDR3 is TGTGCCAGCAGCTTACAGTCGGGCGGGAGATCCTACGAGCAGTACTTC. Translating it yields CASSLQSGGRSYEQYF.

The chain recombines TRBV6-5 with TRBJ1-3; maybe TRBD1 (5 bases). Deletions cut 6 bases from V and 0 bases from J, with 12 bases between. In germline, CDR1 is MNHEY, CDR2 SVGAGI. The CDR3 extends over 15 amino acids. The CDR3 spells CASSQDRVSGNTIYF. CDR3 nucleotides: TGTGCCAGCAGCCAAGACAGAGTCTCTGGAAACACCATATATTTT.

V gene TRBV15 combines with J gene TRBJ1-5; unclear D gene. CDR1 is LNHNV, CDR2 YYDKDF, per germline (reference sequence). The length of the CDR3 is 14 residues. Trimming removed 1 base at V and 2 bases at J, with 6 bases between. The CDR3 DNA follows: TGTGCCACCAGCAGAGGCTTAGGCAATCAGCCCCAGCATTTT. This translates into CATSRGLGNQPQHF.

The chain is built from TRBV13 and TRBJ2-1; 10 nucleotides match TRBD1. Losses at the gene ends were 2 bases for V and 5 bases for J; bases not matched to a gene: 6. The CDR3 covers 16 residues. Germline V lookup: CDR1 PRHDT, CDR2 FYEKMQ (reference sequence). CDR3 sequence (DNA): TGTGCCAGCAGCTTAAAGGGACAGGGGCTCCACAATGAGCAGTTCTTC. Translating gives CASSLKGQGLHNEQFF. Together with reference TRBV13 and TRBJ2-1, the CDR3 gives the full variable domain: AAGVIQSPRHLIKEKRETATLKCYPIPRHDTVYWYQQGPGQDPQFLISFYEKMQSDKGSIPDRFSAQQFSDYHSELNMSSLELGDSALYFCASSLKGQGLHNEQFFGPGTRLTVL.

The chain links TRBV5-1 to TRBJ2-3, with TRBD1 identical over 7 bases. The germline gives CDR1 SGHRS, CDR2 YFSETQ. The trim removed 4 bases at V and 4 bases at J, leaving 9 bases unmatched. The CDR3 spans 15 residues. The CDR3: CASSQTTGFSDTQYF. The CDR3 DNA reads TGCGCCAGCAGCCAAACGACAGGGTTTTCAGATACGCAGTATTTT. The full variable domain, its missing parts supplied by reference TRBV5-1 and TRBJ2-3, is KAGVTQTPRYLIKTRGQQVTLSCSPISGHRSVSWYQQTPGQGLQFLFEYFSETQRNKGNFPGRFSGRQFSNSRSEMNVSTLELGDSALYLCASSQTTGFSDTQYFGPGTRLTVL.

This clone was detected once. V gene TRBV28 combines with J gene TRBJ2-2; D is ambiguous. CDR1 is MDHEN and CDR2 is SYDVKM in the germline V gene. Trimming removed 7 bases from V and 6 bases from J, with 9 bases in between. The CDR3 is 12 amino acids. CDR3 nucleotide sequence: TGTGCCAGCAACCCGGTGGCCGGGGAGCTGTTTTTT. Translated: CASNPVAGELFF.

The chain uses TRBV28 and TRBJ2-7; D is unclear. The V gene's germline CDR1 is MDHEN and CDR2 SYDVKM. This CDR3 contains 15 residues. V lost 3 bases and J 4 bases, leaving 16 bases between the germline ends. The CDR3 protein is CASSLPLGSTYEQYF. As DNA, the CDR3 is TGTGCCAGCAGTTTGCCGTTGGGTTCGACTTACGAGCAGTACTTC.

The chain recombines TRBV7-8 with TRBJ2-7; D not resolved. The CDR3 consists of 15 residues. Germline loops: CDR1 SGHVS, CDR2 FQNEAQ. Trimming took 0 bases from V and 3 from J, leaving 12 bases between them. CDR3 residues: CASSLARATNYEQYF. CDR3 bases: TGTGCCAGCAGCTTAGCACGGGCAACCAACTACGAGCAGTACTTC.

This clone appeared once. Sequence at one end of the junction differs from germline and may be a read error. The genes are TRBV7-8 and TRBJ2-7, with TRBD2 identical over 10 bases. The CDR3 has 15 residues. CDR1 SGHVS and CDR2 FQNEAQ come from the germline V gene. CDR3 sequence (DNA): TGTGCCAGCAGCATAGCGGGAGGCCTTTCCTACGAGCAGTACTTC. This sequence encodes CASSIAGGLSYEQYF.

The chain links TRBV7-9 to TRBJ2-5, with D perhaps matching TRBD2 (5 bases). Germline V gene sequence: CDR1 SEHNR, CDR2 FQNEAQ (reference sequence). CDR3 size: 14 residues. Deletions cut 5 bases from V and 7 bases from J, with 17 bases between. CDR3 region: CASSPRGKEGTQYF. The CDR3 nucleotides are TGTGCCAGCAGCCCTAGAGGGAAGGAAGGGACCCAGTACTTC.

The chain joins TRBV29-1 to TRBJ1-3; tentative D call: TRBD1 (5 bases). V gave up 4 bases and J gave up 2 bases, with 18 bases separating them. Germline V lookup: CDR1 SQVTM, CDR2 ANQGSEA. This CDR3 contains 16 residues. CDR3 bases: TGCAGCGTTGTGATCGGGGGGTCCGCACCTGGAAACACCATATATTTT. Translation gives CSVVIGGSAPGNTIYF.